This T cell receptor (beta chain) is drawn from a study of T-cell memory formation after mild COVID-19. The overall study: For the most part, TCR clusters were specific to one donor. Study results and caveats: Cross-reactive memory appears to have joined, as suggested by some responding clones showing up in pre-infection memory.

TCRdb independently ran MiXCR on the 5' RACE reads; one entry per CDR3 protein. The table shows about 420,000 distinct CDR3 sequences, with more than 20% occurring only once. The CDR3 runs 15 residues. Germline V CDR1 and CDR2: SGHAT, FQDESV (reference sequence). The V end lost 5 bases, the J end lost 5 bases, and 16 bases lay between the germline ends. There are a few counts of this clonotype. The antigen is undetermined. The chain uses TRBV11-1 and TRBJ2-1, with D perhaps TRBD1 (5 bases). The specimen was PBMCs or a T cell subset sorted from them (not recorded which). The source of this sequence is an adult woman who had mild COVID-19 (a few samples of this study predate the infection). Cell type and time point are not known. CDR3 in amino acids: CASSQRPKGHNEQFF. DNA of the CDR3: TGTGCCAGCAGCCAACGGCCAAAGGGGCACAATGAGCAGTTCTTC.